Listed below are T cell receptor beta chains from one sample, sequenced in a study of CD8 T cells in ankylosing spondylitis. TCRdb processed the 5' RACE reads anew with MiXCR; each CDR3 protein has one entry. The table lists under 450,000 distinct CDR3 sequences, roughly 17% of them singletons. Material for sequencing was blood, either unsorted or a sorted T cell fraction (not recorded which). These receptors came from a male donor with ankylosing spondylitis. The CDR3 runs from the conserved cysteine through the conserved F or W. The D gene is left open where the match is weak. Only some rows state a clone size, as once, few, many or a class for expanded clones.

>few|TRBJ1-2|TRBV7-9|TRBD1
CASSPPLRTGVYGYTF
TGTGCCAGCAGCCCCCCCCTCAGGACAGGTGTTTATGGCTACACCTTC
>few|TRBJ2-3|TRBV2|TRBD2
CASSESGINRYTQYF
TGTGCCAGCAGTGAGAGCGGGATTAACCGCTATACGCAGTATTTT
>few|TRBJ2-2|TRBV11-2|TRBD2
CASSPAGSGSINTGELFF
TGTGCCAGCAGCCCCGCTGGGAGCGGGAGTATTAACACCGGGGAGCTGTTTTTT
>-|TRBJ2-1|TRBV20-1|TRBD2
CSALLAGGKNNEQFF
TGCAGTGCTTTACTAGCGGGGGGTAAGAACAATGAGCAGTTCTTC
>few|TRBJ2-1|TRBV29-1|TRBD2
CSVVTLAGGHSYNEQFF
TGCAGCGTTGTAACACTAGCGGGAGGCCACTCCTACAATGAGCAGTTCTTC
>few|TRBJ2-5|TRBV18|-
CASSPAGARETQYF
TGTGCCAGCTCACCAGCCGGGGCACGGGAGACCCAGTACTTC
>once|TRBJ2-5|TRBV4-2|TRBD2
CASSQDSSGGPRTQYF
TGTGCCAGCAGCCAAGATAGCAGCGGGGGGCCGAGGACCCAGTACTTC
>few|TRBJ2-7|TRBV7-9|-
CASSLAPGPLDEQYF
TGTGCCAGCAGCTTAGCCCCGGGCCCCCTGGACGAGCAGTACTTC
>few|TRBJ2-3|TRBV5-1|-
CASSFGTVADTQYF
TGCGCCAGCAGCTTTGGGACTGTGGCAGATACGCAGTATTTT
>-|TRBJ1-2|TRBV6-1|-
CASSEGRGYGYTF
TGTGCCAGCAGTGAAGGCAGGGGCTATGGCTACACCTTC
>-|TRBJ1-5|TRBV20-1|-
CSASRDTNQPQHF
TGCAGTGCTAGCCGGGACACCAATCAGCCCCAGCATTTT
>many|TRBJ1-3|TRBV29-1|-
CSVNLLSGNTIYF
TGCAGCGTCAACCTTCTTTCTGGAAACACCATATATTTT
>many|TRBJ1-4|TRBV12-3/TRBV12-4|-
CASSGPATNEKLFF
TGTGCCAGCAGTGGACCCGCAACTAATGAAAAACTGTTTTTT
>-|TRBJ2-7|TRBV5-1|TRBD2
CASSLGLASPYEQYF
TGCGCCAGCAGCTTAGGACTAGCGAGTCCCTACGAGCAGTACTTC
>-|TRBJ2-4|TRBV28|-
CASEKGVAKNIQYF
TGTGCCAGCGAAAAGGGAGTAGCCAAAAACATTCAGTACTTC
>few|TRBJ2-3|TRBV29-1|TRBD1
CSVRDRGPADTQYF
TGCAGCGTTCGGGACAGGGGACCCGCAGATACGCAGTATTTT
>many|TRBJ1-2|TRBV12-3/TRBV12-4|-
CASSSDSVNGYTF
TGTGCCAGCAGTTCAGACAGTGTCAATGGCTACACCTTC
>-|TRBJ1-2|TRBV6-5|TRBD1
CASSYGGQGFDYGYTF
TGTGCCAGCAGTTACGGAGGACAGGGGTTTGACTATGGCTACACCTTC
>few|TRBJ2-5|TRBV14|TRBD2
CASSRGTSGRETQYF
TGTGCCAGCAGCCGCGGGACTAGCGGGCGGGAGACCCAGTACTTC
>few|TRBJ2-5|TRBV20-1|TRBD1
CSAKPLNRGQETQYF
TGCAGTGCCAAACCCCTGAACAGGGGGCAGGAGACCCAGTACTTC
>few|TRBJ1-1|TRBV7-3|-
CASSVQENTEAFF
TGTGCCAGCAGCGTACAGGAGAACACTGAAGCTTTCTTT
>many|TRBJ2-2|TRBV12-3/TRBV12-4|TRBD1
CATRKDREGGELFF
TGTGCCACCCGAAAGGACAGGGAAGGCGGGGAGCTGTTTTTT
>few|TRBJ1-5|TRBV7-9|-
CASSLDSNGNQPQHF
TGTGCCAGCAGCCTGGACAGTAACGGCAATCAGCCCCAGCATTTT
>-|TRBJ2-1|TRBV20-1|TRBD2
CSARRGSGAFNEQFF
TGCAGTGCTAGGCGGGGTAGCGGGGCTTTCAATGAGCAGTTCTTC
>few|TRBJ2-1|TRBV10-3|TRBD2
CAISSRSGSLANEQFF
TGTGCCATCAGTTCCCGAAGCGGGAGTTTGGCCAATGAGCAGTTCTTC
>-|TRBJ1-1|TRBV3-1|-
CASSQGQGREAFF
TGTGCCAGCAGCCAGGGACAAGGTAGAGAAGCTTTCTTT
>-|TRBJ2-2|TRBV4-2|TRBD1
CASSQGDRGRTGELFF
TGTGCCAGCAGCCAAGGGGACAGGGGGCGAACCGGGGAGCTGTTTTTT
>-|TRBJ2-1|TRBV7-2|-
CASSQGLAVSYNEQFF
TGTGCCAGCAGTCAAGGGTTAGCCGTCTCCTACAATGAGCAGTTCTTC
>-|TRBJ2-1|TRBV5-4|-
CASSRGTAISYNEQFF
TGTGCCAGCAGCCGGGGGACAGCCATCTCCTACAATGAGCAGTTCTTC
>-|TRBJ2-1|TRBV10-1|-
CASSESGGLGSEQFF
TGCGCCAGCAGTGAGTCCGGGGGCCTGGGTAGTGAGCAGTTCTTC
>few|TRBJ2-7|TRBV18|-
CASSQQPNEQYF
TGTGCCAGCTCACAGCAGCCAAACGAGCAGTACTTC
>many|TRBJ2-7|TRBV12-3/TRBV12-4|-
CASKGTSYEQYF
TGTGCCAGCAAGGGCACCAGCTACGAGCAGTACTTC